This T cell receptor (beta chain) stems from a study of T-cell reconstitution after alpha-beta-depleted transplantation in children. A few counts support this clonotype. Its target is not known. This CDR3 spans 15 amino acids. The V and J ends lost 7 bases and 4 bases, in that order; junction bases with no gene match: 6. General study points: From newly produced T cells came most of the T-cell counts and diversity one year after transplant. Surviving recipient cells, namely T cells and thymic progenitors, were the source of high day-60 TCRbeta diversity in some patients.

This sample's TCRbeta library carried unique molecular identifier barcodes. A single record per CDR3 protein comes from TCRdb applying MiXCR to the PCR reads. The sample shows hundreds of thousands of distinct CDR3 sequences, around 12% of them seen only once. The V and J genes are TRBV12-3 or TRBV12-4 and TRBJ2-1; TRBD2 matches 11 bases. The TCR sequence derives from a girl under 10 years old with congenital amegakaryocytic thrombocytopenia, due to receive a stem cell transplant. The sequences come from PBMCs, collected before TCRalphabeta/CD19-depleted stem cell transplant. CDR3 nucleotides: TGTGCCAGCACCAGTAGCGGGAGGGGGTACAATGAGCAGTTCTTC. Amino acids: CASTSSGRGYNEQFF.